This is a list of T cell receptor beta chains from one sample in a study of T cells expressing NK-cell markers. Following a re-call of the 5' RACE reads, TCRdb has one entry per CDR3 protein and lacks DNA. Recorded here are around 280,000 distinct CDR3 sequences; the top ten clones represent 0.39%. Sequencing input: blood T cells: a sorted CD56 or NKG2C T cell subset, CD4+ or CD8+ T cells, or bulk PBMC T cells (not recorded which). Receptors were obtained from a man aged 18 to 35 in good health. CDR3s include the opening cysteine and the closing phenylalanine or tryptophan. Each record gives: J gene, V gene, CDR3 protein.

J: TRBJ1-6
V: TRBV6-5
CDR3: CASSYGAGLRFNSPLHF

J: TRBJ1-2
V: TRBV12-3/TRBV12-4
CDR3: CASSRDRGYNYGYTF

J: TRBJ2-2
V: TRBV14
CDR3: CASSQDLGFGGELFF

J: TRBJ2-1
V: TRBV12-3/TRBV12-4
CDR3: CASSLRAGAGVNEQFF

J: TRBJ2-5
V: TRBV7-2
CDR3: CASSQGFLKETQYF

J: TRBJ2-3
V: TRBV20-1
CDR3: CSANGVAGAMDTQYF

J: TRBJ2-5
V: TRBV12-3/TRBV12-4
CDR3: CASSLTGGRETQYF

J: TRBJ2-3
V: TRBV12-3/TRBV12-4
CDR3: CASSGRDFADTQYF

J: TRBJ1-3
V: TRBV20-1
CDR3: CSASRTGVANTIYF

J: TRBJ1-1
V: TRBV12-3/TRBV12-4
CDR3: CASRTLGANTEAFF

J: TRBJ2-7
V: TRBV27
CDR3: CASSSDGSPYEQYF

J: TRBJ2-1
V: TRBV7-8
CDR3: CASSQSVIPERFF

J: TRBJ1-1
V: TRBV5-1
CDR3: CASGDTQNTEAFF

J: TRBJ1-2
V: TRBV29-1
CDR3: CSVGTDGRHGYTF

J: TRBJ1-1
V: TRBV29-1
CDR3: CSVGMVRGSTEAFF

J: TRBJ2-5
V: TRBV11-2
CDR3: CASSLGGFGETQYF

J: TRBJ1-6
V: TRBV7-6
CDR3: CASSVETGYNSPLHF

J: TRBJ2-1
V: TRBV5-5
CDR3: CASSLTSGRNNEQFF

J: TRBJ2-1
V: TRBV19
CDR3: CASSATSGSRILHEQFF

J: TRBJ2-3
V: TRBV12-3/TRBV12-4
CDR3: CASSPSGTTNLYTDTQYF

J: TRBJ1-1
V: TRBV12-3/TRBV12-4
CDR3: CASGRDRNTEAFF

J: TRBJ2-2
V: TRBV5-5
CDR3: CASSLVGLAGHTGELFF

J: TRBJ2-6
V: TRBV5-1
CDR3: CASCRDFPNSGANVLTF

J: TRBJ1-4
V: TRBV5-1
CDR3: CASSWGRPLEKLFF

J: TRBJ2-2
V: TRBV18
CDR3: CASSPNQGAGELFF

J: TRBJ2-6
V: TRBV5-6
CDR3: CASKPLGPSSGANVLTF

J: TRBJ2-1
V: TRBV10-3
CDR3: CAIKGNGTSGIPDYNEQFF

J: TRBJ2-1
V: TRBV15
CDR3: CATSGLSYNEQFF

J: TRBJ2-1
V: TRBV27
CDR3: CASSVIRAADEQFF

J: TRBJ2-2
V: TRBV20-1
CDR3: CTPASANTGELFF

J: TRBJ2-2
V: TRBV3-1
CDR3: CASSQYRIADTGELFF

J: TRBJ2-5
V: TRBV27
CDR3: CASRVAGGPETQYF

J: TRBJ1-1
V: TRBV29-1
CDR3: CSAVNRGGTEAFF

J: TRBJ2-1
V: TRBV12-3/TRBV12-4
CDR3: CASSPRLAGGTDEQFF

J: TRBJ2-3
V: TRBV12-3/TRBV12-4
CDR3: CASSFLGGTQYF

J: TRBJ1-5
V: TRBV6-6
CDR3: CASSYAYNQPQHF

J: TRBJ1-5
V: TRBV30
CDR3: CAWSLTERQPQHF

J: TRBJ1-1
V: TRBV12-3/TRBV12-4
CDR3: CASIAGGEAFF

J: TRBJ2-3
V: TRBV6-4
CDR3: CASSVGGTHAADTQYF

J: TRBJ2-1
V: TRBV29-1
CDR3: CSVVGRLRDEQFF

J: TRBJ2-1
V: TRBV30
CDR3: CAWRRQLYNEQFF

J: TRBJ2-7
V: TRBV10-3
CDR3: CAISESKWYEQYF

J: TRBJ1-2
V: TRBV5-1
CDR3: CASSLTGLEYGYTF

J: TRBJ2-1
V: TRBV12-3/TRBV12-4
CDR3: CASSPELRGNEQFF

J: TRBJ1-5
V: TRBV5-1
CDR3: CASSLGPGGQPQHF

J: TRBJ2-5
V: TRBV11-2
CDR3: CASSFGLYQETQYF

J: TRBJ2-2
V: TRBV5-1
CDR3: CASSVPGLERESTGELFF

J: TRBJ1-3
V: TRBV12-3/TRBV12-4
CDR3: CASRAVGSGNTIYF

J: TRBJ1-6
V: TRBV4-3
CDR3: CASSQDGGHNSPLHF

J: TRBJ2-3
V: TRBV7-7
CDR3: CASSLGVAGAPDTQYF

J: TRBJ2-7
V: TRBV18
CDR3: CASSPGAGFSYEQYF

J: TRBJ1-5
V: TRBV12-3/TRBV12-4
CDR3: CASSEPRGYSNQPQHF

J: TRBJ2-1
V: TRBV28
CDR3: CASIQGEGLRNEQFF